The present T cell receptor (beta chain) was sequenced within a study of T cells in Graves' hyperthyroidism and ophthalmopathy. The table lists this clonotype with many counts. Its antigen is currently unknown. The study's findings and limits: Most clonotypes expanded in thyroid above 0.001 were likewise present in blood.

V shed 0 bases and J shed 7 bases, with 13 bases lying between them. CDR1 MNHNS and CDR2 SASEGT come from the germline V gene. CDR3 size: 14 residues. The source material, RNA transcripts, was used to amplify TCR beta CDR3 regions. The HTBI set primed first-round TCR CDR3 RT-PCR. MiXCR, applied by TCRdb to the multiplex PCR reads, yields one record per CDR3 protein. The table includes 250,000 to 300,000 distinct CDR3 sequences, approximately 14% detected once. This chain connects TRBV6-1 to TRBJ2-7; D gene ambiguous. The clonotype comes from a middle-aged woman with Graves' hyperthyroidism that later progressed to Graves' ophthalmopathy. Material: blood. As DNA, the CDR3 is TGTGCCAGCAGTGAAGCCCCCCCCCATAGGGAGCAGTACTTC. Translated, it gives CASSEAPPHREQYF.